This T cell receptor (beta chain) was found in a study of control samples from healthy donors and cancer patients. Libraries were prepared by immunoSEQ multiplex PCR; TCRdb keeps only in-frame clonotypes and omits some of them. The sample lists some 120,000 clones, about 94% occurring once. V shed 8 bases and J shed 5 bases, with 18 bases lying between them. The CDR3 has 15 amino acids. CDR1 is MNHEY and CDR2 is SMNVEV in the germline V gene (reference sequence). The chain employs TRBV27 and TRBJ2-2, with D perhaps TRBD1 or TRBD2 (5 bases each). Sequencing was done on a sample of blood. This TCR derives from a man aged 25-45 years in good health. CDR3 protein: CASPWGSKQTGELFF. The DNA for the CDR3 is TGTGCCAGCCCCTGGGGGTCCAAGCAGACCGGGGAGCTGTTTTTT.